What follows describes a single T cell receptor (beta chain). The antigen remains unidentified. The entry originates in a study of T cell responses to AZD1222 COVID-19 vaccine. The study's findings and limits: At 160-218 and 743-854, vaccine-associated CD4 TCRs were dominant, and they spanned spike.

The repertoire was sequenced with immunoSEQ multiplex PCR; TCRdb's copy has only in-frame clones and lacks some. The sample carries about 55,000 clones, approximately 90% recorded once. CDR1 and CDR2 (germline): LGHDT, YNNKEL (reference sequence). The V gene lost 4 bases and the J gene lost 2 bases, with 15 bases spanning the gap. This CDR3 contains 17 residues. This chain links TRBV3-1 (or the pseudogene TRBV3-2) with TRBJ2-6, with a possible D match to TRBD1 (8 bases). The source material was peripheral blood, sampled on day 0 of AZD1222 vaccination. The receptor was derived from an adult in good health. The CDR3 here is CASSPRTGGAGANVLTF. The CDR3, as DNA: TGTGCCAGCAGCCCTAGAACAGGGGGGGCTGGGGCCAACGTCCTGACTTTC.